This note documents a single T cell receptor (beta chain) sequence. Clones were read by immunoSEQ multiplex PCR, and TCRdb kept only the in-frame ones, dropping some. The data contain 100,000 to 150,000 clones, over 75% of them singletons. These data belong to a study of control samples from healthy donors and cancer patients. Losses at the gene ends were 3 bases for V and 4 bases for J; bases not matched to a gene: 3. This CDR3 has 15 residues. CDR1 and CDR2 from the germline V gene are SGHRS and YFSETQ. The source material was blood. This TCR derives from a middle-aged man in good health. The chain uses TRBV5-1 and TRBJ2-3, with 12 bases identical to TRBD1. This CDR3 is CASSSGTGGADTQYF. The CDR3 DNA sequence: TGCGCCAGCAGCTCCGGGACAGGGGGCGCAGATACGCAGTATTTT.